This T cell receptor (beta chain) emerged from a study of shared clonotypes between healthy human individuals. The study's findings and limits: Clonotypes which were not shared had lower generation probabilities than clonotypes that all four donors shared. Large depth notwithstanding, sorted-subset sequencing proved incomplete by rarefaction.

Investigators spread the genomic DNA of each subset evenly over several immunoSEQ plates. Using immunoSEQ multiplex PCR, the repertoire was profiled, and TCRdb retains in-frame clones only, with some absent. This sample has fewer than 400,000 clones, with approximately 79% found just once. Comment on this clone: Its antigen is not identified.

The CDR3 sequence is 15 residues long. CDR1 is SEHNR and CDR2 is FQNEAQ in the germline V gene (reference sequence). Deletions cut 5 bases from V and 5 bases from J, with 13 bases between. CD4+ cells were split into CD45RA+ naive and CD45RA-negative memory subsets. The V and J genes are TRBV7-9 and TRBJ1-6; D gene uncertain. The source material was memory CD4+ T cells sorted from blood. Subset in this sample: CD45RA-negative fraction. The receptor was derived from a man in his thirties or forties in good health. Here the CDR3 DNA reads TGTGCCAGCAGCCAAACAACAGAAGATAATTCACCCCTCCACTTT. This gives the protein CASSQTTEDNSPLHF.